The TCR beta chain under discussion was sequenced for a study of T cells after yellow fever vaccination. This clonotype is categorized as medium-sized. CDR3 length: 15 amino acids. Trimming removed 3 bases from V and 4 bases from J; junction bases left unmatched: 9. Germline V gives CDR1 DFQATT, CDR2 SNEGSKA (reference sequence). In TCRdb, the 5' RACE reads were re-called with MiXCR into one record per CDR3 protein. The data show approximately 450,000 distinct CDR3 sequences, about 19% seen once. The gene calls are TRBV20-1 and TRBJ2-3, with TRBD1 identical over 8 bases. The receptor was derived from a man aged 18 to 30 who received the YFV17D yellow fever vaccine. This material consisted of PBMCs, taken before the yellow fever booster vaccination. The CDR3 region has the DNA TGCAGTGCTAGCGAACCCGACAGGGGCGCAGATACGCAGTATTTT. Its protein product is CSASEPDRGADTQYF.